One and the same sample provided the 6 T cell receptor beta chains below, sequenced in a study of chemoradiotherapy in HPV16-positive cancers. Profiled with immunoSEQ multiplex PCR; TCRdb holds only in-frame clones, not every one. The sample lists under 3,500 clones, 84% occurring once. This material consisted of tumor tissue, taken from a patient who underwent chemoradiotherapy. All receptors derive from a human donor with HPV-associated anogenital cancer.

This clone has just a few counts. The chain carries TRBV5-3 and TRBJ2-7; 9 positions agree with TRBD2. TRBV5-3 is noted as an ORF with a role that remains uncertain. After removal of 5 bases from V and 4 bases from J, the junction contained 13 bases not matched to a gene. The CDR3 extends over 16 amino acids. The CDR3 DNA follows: TGTGCCAGAAGGTTTTGGGTTGCGGGAGGGCCTTACGAGCAGTACTTC. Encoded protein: CARRFWVAGGPYEQYF.

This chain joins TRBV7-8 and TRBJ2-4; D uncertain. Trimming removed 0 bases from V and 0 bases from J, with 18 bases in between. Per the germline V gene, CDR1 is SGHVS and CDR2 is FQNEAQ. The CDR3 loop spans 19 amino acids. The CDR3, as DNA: TGTGCCAGCAGCTTAGCGTATATGGCGCCCGCCTTAGCCAAAAACATTCAGTACTTC. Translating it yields CASSLAYMAPALAKNIQYF.

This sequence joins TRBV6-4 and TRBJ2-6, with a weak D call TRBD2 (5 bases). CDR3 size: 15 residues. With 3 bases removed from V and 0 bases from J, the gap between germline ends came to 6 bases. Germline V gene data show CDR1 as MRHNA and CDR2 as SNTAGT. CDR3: CASSDGSSGANVLTF. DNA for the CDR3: TGTGCCAGCAGTGATGGGAGCTCTGGGGCCAACGTCCTGACTTTC.

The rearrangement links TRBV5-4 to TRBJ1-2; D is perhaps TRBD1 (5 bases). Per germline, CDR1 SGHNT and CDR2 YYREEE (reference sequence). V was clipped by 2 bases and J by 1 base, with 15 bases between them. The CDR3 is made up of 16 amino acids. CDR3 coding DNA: TGTGCCAGCAGCTTTAGAGGGAGGGGTGATAACTATGGCTACACCTTC. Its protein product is CASSFRGRGDNYGYTF. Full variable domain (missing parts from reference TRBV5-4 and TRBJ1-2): ETGVTQSPTHLIKTRGQQVTLRCSSQSGHNTVSWYQQALGQGPQFIFQYYREEENGRGNFPPRFSGLQFPNYSSELNVNALELDDSALYLCASSFRGRGDNYGYTFGSGTRLTVV.

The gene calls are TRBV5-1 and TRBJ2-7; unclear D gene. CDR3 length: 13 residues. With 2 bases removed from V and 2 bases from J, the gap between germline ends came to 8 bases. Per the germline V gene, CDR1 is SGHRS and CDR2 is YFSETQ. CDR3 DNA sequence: TGCGCCAGCAGCTTAAACAGAGCCTACGAGCAGTACTTC. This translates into CASSLNRAYEQYF.

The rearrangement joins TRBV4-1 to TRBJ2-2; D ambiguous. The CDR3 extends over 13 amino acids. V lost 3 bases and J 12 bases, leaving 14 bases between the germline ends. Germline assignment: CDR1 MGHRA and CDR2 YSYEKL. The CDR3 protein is CASSHQKGGQLFF. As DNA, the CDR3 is TGCGCCAGCAGCCACCAGAAGGGCGGACAGCTGTTTTTT.